The rows below give T cell receptor beta chains drawn from one sample of a study of T-cell memory formation after mild COVID-19. Each CDR3 protein gets one entry after TCRdb re-called the 5' RACE reads with MiXCR. The sample lists roughly 340,000 distinct CDR3 sequences; approximately 15% were seen once. Sequenced sample: PBMCs or a T cell subset sorted from them (not recorded which). All receptors derive from a young man who had mild COVID-19 (a few samples of this study predate the infection). Cell type and time point are not known. Each CDR3 is given with its conserved first and last residue.

j_gene: TRBJ2-1; v_gene: TRBV5-5; CDR3aa: CASSFGRGEFNEQFF
j_gene: TRBJ1-2; v_gene: TRBV12-3/TRBV12-4; CDR3aa: CASRSSSYGYTF
j_gene: TRBJ1-1; v_gene: TRBV7-2; CDR3aa: CASSLEYGVNTEAFF
j_gene: TRBJ2-1; v_gene: TRBV7-9; CDR3aa: CASSPLGTSDEQFF
j_gene: TRBJ1-2; v_gene: TRBV7-9; CDR3aa: CASSWDTYGYTF
j_gene: TRBJ2-7; v_gene: TRBV4-1; CDR3aa: CASSRFAPGLAGRSSYEQYF
j_gene: TRBJ1-5; v_gene: TRBV4-2; CDR3aa: CASSQSGSSQPQHF
j_gene: TRBJ2-3; v_gene: TRBV24-1; CDR3aa: CATSDGRSSTDTQYF
j_gene: TRBJ1-1; v_gene: TRBV3-1; CDR3aa: CASSQVGVATEAFF
j_gene: TRBJ1-5; v_gene: TRBV20-1; CDR3aa: CSATLVGTGNQPQHF
j_gene: TRBJ2-2; v_gene: TRBV4-3; CDR3aa: CASSPAPGELFF
j_gene: TRBJ1-1; v_gene: TRBV7-2; CDR3aa: CASSPEGSGTEAFF
j_gene: TRBJ2-3; v_gene: TRBV5-6; CDR3aa: CASSFNRVSSTDTQYF
j_gene: TRBJ2-7; v_gene: TRBV4-2; CDR3aa: CASSQEIRGESGGLSYEQYF
j_gene: TRBJ2-7; v_gene: TRBV6-2/TRBV6-3; CDR3aa: CASGNRDEQYF
j_gene: TRBJ2-3; v_gene: TRBV6-6; CDR3aa: CASLPVTGITDTQYF
j_gene: TRBJ2-1; v_gene: TRBV9; CDR3aa: CASTPGQPTNEQFF
j_gene: TRBJ2-1; v_gene: TRBV3-1; CDR3aa: CASSQPPLGNEQFF
j_gene: TRBJ2-1; v_gene: TRBV19; CDR3aa: CASSTGSPQFF
j_gene: TRBJ1-5; v_gene: TRBV7-2; CDR3aa: CASSLAAGPNSNQPQHF
j_gene: TRBJ1-6; v_gene: TRBV7-9; CDR3aa: CASSLAQGQGFPLHF
j_gene: TRBJ1-1; v_gene: TRBV2; CDR3aa: CASRGPLTGSGEAFF
j_gene: TRBJ2-5; v_gene: TRBV27; CDR3aa: CASSLQSGRPETQYF
j_gene: TRBJ2-3; v_gene: TRBV6-2/TRBV6-3; CDR3aa: CASSYSWGQGSDTQYF
j_gene: TRBJ2-2; v_gene: TRBV9; CDR3aa: CASSVGGDSAGELFF
j_gene: TRBJ2-5; v_gene: TRBV2; CDR3aa: CASGTSGAQETQYF
j_gene: TRBJ2-2; v_gene: TRBV4-1; CDR3aa: CASSQRGTGGTGELFF
j_gene: TRBJ1-6; v_gene: TRBV4-1; CDR3aa: CASSTEGVRSPLHF
j_gene: TRBJ2-3; v_gene: TRBV27; CDR3aa: CASSPGTSMNTQYF
j_gene: TRBJ2-2; v_gene: TRBV11-1; CDR3aa: CASSPTTGRTGELFF
j_gene: TRBJ2-6; v_gene: TRBV7-3; CDR3aa: CASSPVPPGAGANVLTF
j_gene: TRBJ2-5; v_gene: TRBV23-1; CDR3aa: CASSLPPDRGQETQYF
j_gene: TRBJ2-5; v_gene: TRBV15; CDR3aa: CATSYRGSETQYF
j_gene: TRBJ1-5; v_gene: TRBV12-3/TRBV12-4; CDR3aa: CASSETSPFRPQHF
j_gene: TRBJ2-3; v_gene: TRBV10-3; CDR3aa: CATGGGALRTDTQYF
j_gene: TRBJ1-4; v_gene: TRBV2; CDR3aa: CASRTELGKLFF
j_gene: TRBJ1-1; v_gene: TRBV4-1; CDR3aa: CASSQESLLSRGVFNTEAFF